Detailed here is one T cell receptor (beta chain). Its specificity is not known. This sample is drawn from a study of tumor-infiltrating lymphocytes in primary liver carcinoma. Whole-study results and caveats: Paired tumor-adjacent and tumor-blood samples overlapped less than tumor region pairs did.

The input was about 500 ng total RNA; TCR beta cDNA was made from it with a constant-region primer. Researchers made the TCR beta libraries by running three nested multiplex PCR rounds with slightly modified ARM-PCR. Via MiXCR, TCRdb re-called the multiplex PCR reads, giving one row per CDR3 protein. The sample has 250,000 to 350,000 distinct CDR3 sequences; roughly three fifths are singletons. The blood RNA (from unsorted whole blood) was obtained, and germline DNA was also extracted. At sampling, these chronic HBV carriers had received no treatment. The sequence was collected from a woman aged 25 to 45 with primary liver carcinoma and hepatitis B virus infection. Material: peripheral blood.

Here the CDR3 reads CASSEILSINYGYTF. DNA for the CDR3: TGCGCCAGCAGTGAGATTCTGTCGATTAACTATGGCTACACCTTC. The rearrangement uses TRBV10-2 and TRBJ1-2; no definite D call. Germline lookup yields CDR1 WSHSY and CDR2 SAAADI. V lost 2 bases and J 1 base, leaving 11 bases between the germline ends. The CDR3 contains 15 residues.